This T cell receptor (beta chain) was sequenced during a study of T cell repertoires in cytomegalovirus infection. Study in general: CMV infection plus the matching HLA type was flagged by public TCR beta signatures.

This clonotype has ten or more counts. The antigen remains unidentified. Via MiXCR, TCRdb re-called the reads, giving one row per CDR3 protein. This sample has over 250,000 distinct CDR3 sequences; roughly a fifth occur once, and the top ten carry about 20%. V dropped 1 base and J dropped 8 bases, with 9 bases sitting between them. This CDR3 spans 13 amino acids. CDR1 SGHTA and CDR2 FQGNSA come from the germline V gene. Specimen: cultured PBMCs, collected from culture after CMV antigen stimulation. The clonotype originates from a human donor in good health (CMV status not recorded). Some clones in this sample may be carry-over from other donors' samples. The chain uses TRBV7-2 and TRBJ2-1; D gene uncertain. The DNA of the CDR3 is TGTGCCAGCAGCTTAGTCCACTCGGATGAGCAGTTCTTC. Translated, it gives CASSLVHSDEQFF.